This TCR beta chain was recovered during a study of blood T cell repertoires in COVID-19. In the study overall: Sites across the United States, Italy and Spain contributed samples from acute and convalescent COVID-19. PBMCs, B-cell-depleted T cells, or T cells were the source of the cDNA or gDNA that made up the material.

Authors' processing steps: The authors estimated nucleated cell counts from reference gene primer amplification. The data were produced by immunoSEQ multiplex PCR, yet TCRdb's version contains in-frame clones alone and is incomplete. Clone size and V and J calls were adopted from that table, with D and trimming inferred from the DNA. The sample has a few hundred thousand clones; about 82% are singletons. Trimming took off 1 base at V and 7 bases at J, with 7 bases between the two ends. The CDR3 runs 12 residues. CDR1 is LNHNV and CDR2 is YYDKDF in the germline V gene (reference sequence). The sequencing input was peripheral blood. This clonotype was obtained from a woman between 50 and 59 years old with active or convalescent COVID-19. The V call is TRBV15, the J call TRBJ1-2; unclear D gene. CDR3 sequence (DNA): TGTGCCACCAGCAGAGTCCTCGGTGGCTACACCTTC. Encoded protein: CATSRVLGGYTF.